What follows are 15 T cell receptor beta chains derived from one specimen sequenced in a study of blood T cell repertoires in COVID-19. The assay was immunoSEQ multiplex PCR, and TCRdb's table has in-frame clones only and misses some. The table shows 410,000 or so clones, with approximately 90% occurring only once. Sequenced material: peripheral blood. The receptors stem from a middle-aged woman with COVID-19, enrolled during active disease.

This clone appeared once. The gene calls are TRBV28 and TRBJ1-2, with unresolved D. The ends were cut back, 4 bases at V and 8 bases at J, with 8 bases in the middle. The CDR3 is 11 residues long. Germline CDR1 reads MDHEN; CDR2 reads SYDVKM. The CDR3 loop is CASSYSGGYTF. CDR3 DNA sequence: TGTGCCAGCAGTTACAGCGGCGGCTACACCTTC.

The CDR3 bases are TGTGCCAGCAGCTTAAGGGACACCCTGAACTACGAGCAGTACTTC. Protein sequence: CASSLRDTLNYEQYF. The chain employs TRBV7-8 and TRBJ2-7, with D possibly matching TRBD1 (6 bases). Germline V gene lookup returns CDR1 SGHVS and CDR2 FQNEAQ. The CDR3 is made up of 15 amino acids. Trimming took off 2 bases at V and 3 bases at J, with 14 bases between the two ends.

V and J are TRBV18 and TRBJ2-1; the match to TRBD2 covers 14 bases. The V gene's germline CDR1 is KGHSH and CDR2 LQKENI. The J segment lost 10 bases and the V segment lost 3 bases, leaving 5 bases of the junction unmatched. CDR3 length equals 15 residues. The CDR3 coding sequence is TGTGCCAGCTCACCGGGACTAGCGGGAGAAGCCGAGCAGTTCTTC. Translating gives CASSPGLAGEAEQFF. Combining the CDR3 with reference TRBV18 and TRBJ2-1 gives the whole variable domain NAGVMQNPRHLVRRRGQEARLRCSPMKGHSHVYWYRQLPEEGLKFMVYLQKENIIDESGMPKERFSAEFPKEGPSILRIQQVVRGDSAAYFCASSPGLAGEAEQFFGPGTRLTVL.

The rearrangement links TRBV4-2 to TRBJ2-5; D not certain. V was clipped by 0 bases and J by 4 bases, with 18 bases between them. CDR3 length: 17 amino acids. CDR1 and CDR2 (germline): LGHNA, YNFKEQ. CDR3 region: CASSQEIIGARGETQYF. CDR3 sequence (DNA): TGTGCCAGCAGCCAAGAAATCATCGGTGCTCGAGGAGAGACCCAGTACTTC.

The CDR3 DNA reads TGTGCCAGCAGTCGACAGGAAAGGACTGAAGCTTTCTTT. It specifies CASSRQERTEAFF. J is TRBJ1-1 and V is TRBV7-3, with D perhaps matching TRBD1 (6 bases). Between the trimmed V and J ends, which lost 6 bases and 5 bases, there was a span of 13 bases. From germline, CDR1 is SGHTA and CDR2 FQGTGA. CDR3 size: 13 residues.

This clone was seen only once. The rearrangement uses TRBV30 and TRBJ1-1, with D possibly being TRBD1 (6 bases). CDR1 GTSNPN and CDR2 SVGIG come from the germline V gene (reference sequence). The V gene lost 2 bases and the J gene lost 0 bases, with 19 bases spanning the gap. This CDR3 region has 17 residues. Written as DNA, the CDR3 is TGTGCCTGGAGTAAAAAAGGGGGAGTGTCTATGAACACTGAAGCTTTCTTT. Residues: CAWSKKGGVSMNTEAFF.

The table lists this clone with a count of one. The gene calls are TRBV14 and TRBJ1-1, with 8 bases that match TRBD1. The CDR3 has 15 residues. Trimming took 5 bases from V and 3 from J; bases not matched to a gene: 8. CDR1 is SGHDN, CDR2 FVKESK, per germline. The CDR3: CASSERTGRYTEAFF. In DNA, the CDR3 is TGTGCCAGCAGCGAGAGGACAGGGCGTTACACTGAAGCTTTCTTT.

The chain is built from TRBV19 and TRBJ1-6, with 9 positions matching TRBD1. CDR3 length: 15 amino acids. Germline CDR1 and CDR2: LNHDA and SQIVND (reference sequence). With 4 bases clipped from V and 10 bases from J, the junction kept 8 bases outside the gene matches. The CDR3 is CASSRGTGPDSPLHF. Written as DNA, the CDR3 is TGTGCCAGTAGTAGGGGGACAGGGCCAGACTCACCCCTCCACTTT. The full variable domain, in which reference TRBV19 and TRBJ1-6 provide the parts outside the CDR3, is DGGITQSPKYLFRKEGQNVTLSCEQNLNHDAMYWYRQDPGQGLRLIYYSQIVNDFQKGDIAEGYSVSREKKESFPLTVTSAQKNPTAFYLCASSRGTGPDSPLHFGNGTRLTVT.

The J gene is TRBJ2-1, the V gene TRBV21-1; the table's D call of TRBD2 was not tested on the DNA. TRBV21-1 is reported as a pseudogene. CDR3 length: 16 amino acids. CDR3 in amino acids: CASSRCAGGPGKEQFF. CDR3 DNA: TGTGCCAGCAGCAGATGTGCGGGAGGGCCGGGAAAAGAGCAGTTCTTC.

The rearrangement uses TRBV7-9 and TRBJ1-2, with D possibly matching TRBD1 (6 bases). Germline assignment: CDR1 SEHNR and CDR2 FQNEAQ (reference sequence). V was trimmed by 11 bases and J by 7 bases, leaving 20 bases between them. The CDR3 length is 13 residues. CDR3 DNA: TGTGCCGGGTTACAGTGGGGGCTTGGTGGCTACACCTTC. It encodes CAGLQWGLGGYTF.

This clone has a single count. V gene TRBV4-3 combines with J gene TRBJ1-2; 7 positions agree with TRBD1. This CDR3 spans 15 amino acids. The ends lost 4 bases at V and 3 bases at J; junction bases unmatched: 8. The germline V gene encodes CDR1 LGHNA and CDR2 YSLEER. The CDR3 bases are TGCGCCAGCAGCCCGACAGTCAGGGGGGACTATGGCTACACCTTC. This encodes CASSPTVRGDYGYTF.

The rearrangement links TRBV25-1 to TRBJ2-7; D is uncertain. V gave up 5 bases and J gave up 3 bases, with 2 bases separating them. Germline CDR1 and CDR2: MGHDK and SYGVNS. The CDR3 loop spans 10 amino acids. The CDR3 here is CASSHYEQYF. CDR3 sequence (DNA): TGTGCCAGCAGTCACTACGAGCAGTACTTC.

The chain combines TRBV6-1 with TRBJ2-1; D is uncertain. Germline lookup yields CDR1 MNHNS and CDR2 SASEGT. V was shortened by 1 base and J by 10 bases, with 11 bases between the two germline ends. The CDR3 spans 13 residues. The CDR3 reads CASSEGRLSEQFF. The CDR3 DNA is TGTGCCAGCAGTGAAGGTAGACTGAGCGAGCAGTTCTTC.

The rearrangement uses TRBV18 and TRBJ2-2; D is unresolved. Trimming cost V 0 bases and J 0 bases, with 8 bases left between them. CDR1 and CDR2 from the germline V gene are KGHSH and LQKENI. The CDR3 covers 16 residues. This chain's CDR3 is CASSPPSRTNTGELFF. The DNA for the CDR3 is TGTGCCAGCTCACCACCAAGCAGGACGAACACCGGGGAGCTGTTTTTT.

This rearrangement joins TRBV6-6 to TRBJ1-1, with D uncertain. The germline CDR1 and CDR2 sequences are MNHNY and SVGAGI (reference sequence). With 5 bases removed from V and 5 bases from J, the gap between germline ends came to 24 bases. This CDR3 region has 17 residues. CDR3 coding DNA: TGTGCCAGCAGTCTGCGACTACTCAACGGGGTCGGTACTGAAGCTTTCTTT. Its protein product is CASSLRLLNGVGTEAFF.